This passage covers 20 T cell receptor beta chains from one sample sequenced in a study of blood T cell repertoires in COVID-19. Libraries were prepared by immunoSEQ multiplex PCR; TCRdb keeps only in-frame clonotypes and omits some of them. Of a few hundred thousand clones in the sample, around 90% were seen once. Specimen: peripheral blood. The receptors shown here come from a woman aged 40 to 49 who had recovered from COVID-19.

The V and J genes are TRBV5-1 and TRBJ1-4, with TRBD1 identical over 7 bases. Germline assignment: CDR1 SGHRS and CDR2 YFSETQ. The CDR3 has 15 amino acids. J was trimmed by 5 bases and V by 4 bases; bases with no gene match: 8. The CDR3 sequence is CASSAGRTGNEKLFF. DNA for the CDR3: TGCGCCAGCAGCGCAGGACGGACAGGAAATGAAAAACTGTTTTTT.

This clone has more than one count but fewer than ten. The rearrangement links TRBV7-9 to TRBJ1-1; D gene unclear. Germline V CDR1 and CDR2: SEHNR, FQNEAQ (reference sequence). Deletions cut 1 base from V and 5 bases from J, with 14 bases between. The CDR3 loop spans 15 amino acids. The CDR3 region has the DNA TGTGCCAGCAGCTTAGTGCTTGTACAGTCAACTGAAGCTTTCTTT. Its protein is CASSLVLVQSTEAFF.

The chain employs TRBV5-4 and TRBJ2-1, with 10 bases identical to TRBD1. The CDR3 sequence is 16 residues long. Germline V lookup: CDR1 SGHNT, CDR2 YYREEE (reference sequence). The V and J ends lost 4 bases and 4 bases, in that order; junction bases with no gene match: 8. DNA of the CDR3: TGTGCCAGCAGCCTCTCCGGGACAGGGGTATACAATGAGCAGTTCTTC. It translates to CASSLSGTGVYNEQFF.

The chain links TRBV4-1 to TRBJ2-1; TRBD2 matches at 8 bases. This CDR3 contains 16 residues. Germline V gene sequence: CDR1 MGHRA, CDR2 YSYEKL. V trimming: 3 bases; J trimming: 0 bases; junction bases outside the gene matches: 4. Here the CDR3 DNA reads TGCGCCAGCAGCCAGAGTAGCGGGGCCTCCTACAATGAGCAGTTCTTC. Its protein is CASSQSSGASYNEQFF.

In its sample, this clone was seen once. The chain employs TRBV30 and TRBJ1-2; tentative D call: TRBD1 (5 bases). Germline V gives CDR1 GTSNPN, CDR2 SVGIG (reference sequence). The CDR3 covers 13 residues. Trimming shortened V by 0 bases and J by 8 bases, and 13 bases separated the two germline ends. The CDR3 protein is CAWSVTQGMGYTF. Here the CDR3 DNA reads TGTGCCTGGAGTGTAACGCAGGGAATGGGCTACACCTTC.

The chain employs TRBV20-1 and TRBJ2-5; D remains unclear. The CDR3 sequence is 11 residues long. Germline V gene sequence: CDR1 DFQATT, CDR2 SNEGSKA (reference sequence). V was trimmed by 7 bases and J by 0 bases, leaving 6 bases between them. As DNA, the CDR3 is TGCAGTGTGCCAGACCAAGAGACCCAGTACTTC. This sequence encodes CSVPDQETQYF.

This clone has just one count. The V call is TRBV19, the J call TRBJ2-6; tentative D call: TRBD2 (6 bases). This CDR3 comprises 14 residues. Per the germline V gene, CDR1 is LNHDA and CDR2 is SQIVND (reference sequence). Between the trimmed V and J ends, which lost 8 bases and 4 bases, there was a span of 12 bases. CDR3 in DNA: TGTGCCAGTTCATCGGGGGACGGGGCCAACGTCCTGACTTTC. Protein sequence: CASSSGDGANVLTF.

A single count supports this clone. The chain couples TRBV4-2 to TRBJ2-5, with a possible D match to TRBD1 (5 bases). This CDR3 has 16 amino acids. Germline assignment: CDR1 LGHNA and CDR2 YNFKEQ. V was cut by 4 bases and J by 4 bases, with 19 bases left in between. The chain's CDR3 is CASSLGHSDGTETQYF. In DNA, the CDR3 is TGTGCCAGCAGCCTAGGACATTCGGACGGCACAGAGACCCAGTACTTC.

The chain recombines TRBV2 with TRBJ1-3, with a tentative D call TRBD1 (5 bases). V was trimmed by 4 bases and J by 1 base, leaving 20 bases between them. The germline CDR1 and CDR2 sequences are SNHLY and FYNNEI. The CDR3 length is 18 residues. The CDR3 nucleotides read TGTGCCAGCAGTGGGGCAGGGTCCCTCTGGGGATCTGGAAACACCATATATTTT. Its translation is CASSGAGSLWGSGNTIYF. The variable domain in full, completed from reference TRBV2 and TRBJ1-3, reads EPEVTQTPSHQVTQMGQEVILRCVPISNHLYFYWYRQILGQKVEFLVSFYNNEISEKSEIFDDQFSVERPDGSNFTLKIRSTKLEDSAMYFCASSGAGSLWGSGNTIYFGEGSWLTVV.

This chain joins TRBV12-3 or TRBV12-4 and TRBJ2-4; D unclear. V lost 7 bases and J 8 bases, leaving 15 bases between the germline ends. The CDR3 has 13 residues. The CDR3 sequence is CASTPNLSDIQYF. The CDR3 nucleotides read TGTGCCAGCACCCCCAACCTCAGCGACATTCAGTACTTC.

The chain couples TRBV7-9 to TRBJ2-2; 8 bases are shared with TRBD1. This CDR3 region has 17 residues. Trimming took 2 bases from V and 3 from J; bases not matched to a gene: 8. The V gene's germline CDR1 is SEHNR and CDR2 FQNEAQ (reference sequence). CDR3: CASSLSRTGPDTGELFF. The CDR3 DNA sequence: TGTGCCAGCAGCTTATCAAGGACAGGGCCAGACACCGGGGAGCTGTTTTTT.

This clone showed up many times. V usage is TRBV2 and J usage is TRBJ2-7; maybe TRBD1 (7 bases). Looked up from germline, CDR1 is SNHLY and CDR2 is FYNNEI. CDR3 length: 16 residues. Trimming left V 6 bases short and J 8 bases short, with 26 bases between. CDR3 DNA sequence: TGTGCCAGCAGCCCTACCCGACAGGGACTTCTGACGAAGCAGTACTTC. Amino acids: CASSPTRQGLLTKQYF.

The chain has TRBV5-1 and TRBJ2-1; 8 bases are shared with TRBD2. From germline, CDR1 is SGHRS and CDR2 YFSETQ. V lost 0 bases to trimming and J lost 8 bases; unmatched junction nucleotides: 4. The length of the CDR3 is 14 residues. The CDR3: CASSLGLAGDEQFF. Here the CDR3 DNA reads TGCGCCAGCAGCTTGGGTCTAGCGGGTGATGAGCAGTTCTTC.

The V gene is TRBV4-1, the J gene TRBJ1-5; no reliable D call. V lost 0 bases to trimming and J lost 1 base, with 16 bases between them. Germline CDR1 and CDR2: MGHRA and YSYEKL. The CDR3 extends over 18 amino acids. The CDR3 loop reads CASSQDTGVWQSNQPQHF. DNA of the CDR3: TGCGCCAGCAGCCAAGATACCGGGGTTTGGCAGAGCAATCAGCCCCAGCATTTT.

The chain employs TRBV7-6 and TRBJ2-2; 10 bases align to TRBD2. Germline V gene lookup returns CDR1 SGHVS and CDR2 FNYEAQ. The CDR3 has 16 amino acids. The J segment lost 1 base and the V segment lost 1 base, leaving 0 bases of the junction unmatched. CDR3 nucleotides: TGTGCCAGCAGCTTAGGGACTAGCGGGAACACCGGGGAGCTGTTTTTT. It encodes CASSLGTSGNTGELFF.

This chain links TRBV11-3 with TRBJ1-5, with D hard to call. Trimming pared 5 bases from V and 2 bases from J, leaving 7 bases between. Per the germline V gene, CDR1 is SGHNT and CDR2 is YENEEA. The CDR3 is 13 amino acids. The CDR3 nucleotides are TGTGCCAGCAGCGCCGCGGGCAATCAGCCCCAGCATTTT. Translation gives CASSAAGNQPQHF.

The chain combines TRBV5-1 with TRBJ1-5; weak D call: TRBD1 (5 bases). The length of the CDR3 is 15 residues. The germline CDR1 and CDR2 sequences are SGHRS and YFSETQ. Between the trimmed V and J ends, which lost 4 bases and 2 bases, there was a span of 13 bases. In DNA, the CDR3 is TGCGCCAGCAGCGTGACGGGGGATGGCAATCAGCCCCAGCATTTT. Residues: CASSVTGDGNQPQHF.

V gene TRBV2 combines with J gene TRBJ2-3, with 7 bases aligning to TRBD2. The ends lost 7 bases at V and 3 bases at J; junction bases unmatched: 10. Per germline, CDR1 SNHLY and CDR2 FYNNEI. The CDR3 extends over 15 amino acids. The DNA for the CDR3 is TGTGCCAGCATGTTCGCGGGAGTACGGACAGATACGCAGTATTTT. The encoded protein is CASMFAGVRTDTQYF.

The rearrangement uses TRBV19 and TRBJ2-7; TRBD2 might be the D (5 bases). Between the trimmed V and J ends, which lost 7 bases and 2 bases, there was a span of 18 bases. The CDR3 is 15 residues long. Looked up from germline, CDR1 is LNHDA and CDR2 is SQIVND (reference sequence). The CDR3 region has the DNA TGTGCCAGTACACCCTCCCCGGACTTAACCTACGAGCAGTACTTC. Translated: CASTPSPDLTYEQYF.

The CDR3 spells CASQRQGQETQYF. The CDR3 nucleotides read TGTGCCAGTCAAAGGCAGGGGCAAGAGACCCAGTACTTC. V gene TRBV6-5 combines with J gene TRBJ2-5, with D possibly being TRBD1 (6 bases). This CDR3 has 13 residues. The V gene's germline CDR1 is MNHEY and CDR2 SVGAGI. V was shortened by 9 bases and J by 2 bases, with 13 bases between the two germline ends.